This TCR beta chain was captured by sequencing in a study of regulatory T cells in long-lasting Graves disease. The authors built TCR beta libraries using iRepertoire HTBI primers and Arm-PCR of CDR3 regions. TCRdb re-analysed the multiplex PCR reads in MiXCR, keeping a single row per CDR3 protein. The sample lists roughly 430,000 distinct CDR3 sequences; 15% to 20% were seen once. Germline CDR1 LGHDT, CDR2 YNNKEL (reference sequence). Trimming removed 4 bases from V and 4 bases from J, with 19 bases in between. This CDR3 has 16 residues. Time point indicated: newly diagnosed GD, antithyroid drugs for less than 3 months. PBMC RNA was the source of the TCR library. The data also belong to a second study, concerning T cells in Graves' hyperthyroidism and ophthalmopathy.

This chain links TRBV3-1 with TRBJ1-2; D not certain. The sequence was collected from a woman aged 30 to 39 with Graves disease. This specimen consisted of peripheral blood mononuclear cells (PBMCs), obtained at new diagnosis, from a patient treated with antithyroid drugs. As DNA, the CDR3 is TGTGCCAGCAGCCGTGTGGACCCCGAGCCATTCTATGGCTACACCTTC. Translation gives CASSRVDPEPFYGYTF.